Below are 16 T cell receptor beta chains sequenced from a single sample in a study of blood T cell repertoires in COVID-19 (dated by TCRdb to 2018 to 2020). The protocol used for the library was the immunoSEQ multiplex PCR assay. TCRdb took over this immuneACCESS table, retaining in-frame rearrangements with V and J assigned. Such tables are incomplete; in checked studies, under half of the missing clones stem from an unresolved V gene, and the remainder is unexplained. This sample has some 200,000 clones in its table, and around 84% of those were observed once. The ten largest clones add up to roughly 4.5% of the sample. The sequencing sample was made of peripheral blood. These receptors all come from a man in his fifties with acute or convalescent COVID-19.

The rearrangement links TRBV25-1 to TRBJ1-1; a possible D gene is TRBD1 (5 bases). This CDR3 spans 16 amino acids. The V end lost 3 bases, the J end lost 3 bases, and 17 bases lay between the germline ends. Per germline, CDR1 MGHDK and CDR2 SYGVNS. CDR3 protein: CASSDSAGREDTEAFF. The CDR3 DNA sequence: TGTGCCAGCAGTGATAGTGCAGGGCGAGAGGACACTGAAGCTTTCTTT.

V gene TRBV6-5 combines with J gene TRBJ1-1; 7 nucleotides agree with TRBD1. The CDR3 is made up of 15 amino acids. The J segment lost 6 bases and the V segment lost 2 bases, leaving 9 bases of the junction unmatched. Germline CDR1 MNHEY, CDR2 SVGAGI. The DNA for the CDR3 is TGTGCCAGCAGTTACAGTTTAACAGGGGCCGCTGAAGCTTTCTTT. It translates to CASSYSLTGAAEAFF.

The CDR3 bases are TGTGCCAGTAGTATTGAAGGGGGAAAAAGGGCCCAGCATTTT. Translating it yields CASSIEGGKRAQHF. This chain uses TRBV19 with TRBJ1-5; D possibly corresponds to TRBD1 (6 bases). Germline V CDR1 and CDR2: LNHDA, SQIVND (reference sequence). Trimming took off 3 bases at V and 11 bases at J, with 17 bases between the two ends. The CDR3 is 14 amino acids.

The chain joins TRBV5-6 to TRBJ1-6; 7 positions agree with TRBD1. This CDR3 has 17 amino acids. The V and J ends lost 0 bases and 4 bases, in that order; junction bases with no gene match: 7. Per the germline V gene, CDR1 is SGHDT and CDR2 is YYEEEE. The CDR3 is CASSLAEGALYNSPLHF. CDR3 DNA sequence: TGTGCCAGCAGCTTGGCGGAGGGGGCCCTTTATAATTCACCCCTCCACTTT.

This sequence joins TRBV5-5 and TRBJ2-1, with D uncertain. The ends were cut back, 0 bases at V and 4 bases at J, with 11 bases in the middle. From germline, CDR1 is SGHKS and CDR2 YYEKEE (reference sequence). The CDR3 extends over 15 amino acids. In nucleotides, the CDR3 is TGTGCCAGCAGCTTGGTGGGCGCGAATTACAATGAGCAGTTCTTC. It yields the protein CASSLVGANYNEQFF.

The chain recombines TRBV28 with TRBJ2-1; TRBD1 matches 11 bases. CDR1 and CDR2 from the germline V gene are MDHEN and SYDVKM. V shed 11 bases, J shed 4 bases, and the junction held 7 bases outside the gene matches. The CDR3 covers 14 residues. Written as DNA, the CDR3 is TGTGCCGGAGGGACAGGGGGGACGTACAATGAGCAGTTCTTC. Translating gives CAGGTGGTYNEQFF.

The rearrangement joins TRBV29-1 to TRBJ1-2; TRBD1 agrees at 8 bases. This CDR3 comprises 14 residues. The trim removed 2 bases at V and 6 bases at J, leaving 8 bases unmatched. Germline V gives CDR1 SQVTM, CDR2 ANQGSEA. CDR3 region: CSVESRTGRDGYTF. CDR3 DNA sequence: TGCAGCGTTGAAAGTCGGACAGGGAGGGATGGCTACACCTTC.

This sequence joins TRBV4-1 and TRBJ1-3; D is unresolved. The V end was cut by 3 bases, the J end by 0 bases, with 12 bases between. The CDR3 spans 16 residues. Germline assignment: CDR1 MGHRA and CDR2 YSYEKL. As DNA, the CDR3 is TGCGCCAGCAGCCAGGAGGGCTATTACTCTGGAAACACCATATATTTT. As protein: CASSQEGYYSGNTIYF.

V gene TRBV7-3 combines with J gene TRBJ2-2; 9 nucleotides line up with TRBD2. J gave up 5 bases and V 0 bases, and 7 bases lay outside the gene matches. The CDR3 extends over 17 amino acids. The V gene's germline CDR1 is SGHTA and CDR2 FQGTGA. The CDR3 here is CASSLTSGGVSTGELFF. In DNA, the CDR3 is TGTGCCAGCAGCTTAACTAGCGGGGGCGTTTCTACCGGGGAGCTGTTTTTT. The variable domain in full, completed from reference TRBV7-3 and TRBJ2-2, reads GAGVSQTPSNKVTEKGKYVELRCDPISGHTALYWYRQSLGQGPEFLIYFQGTGAADDSGLPNDRFFAVRPEGSVSTLKIQRTERGDSAVYLCASSLTSGGVSTGELFFGEGSRLTVL.

This rearrangement joins TRBV6-2 or TRBV6-3 to TRBJ2-1, with TRBD2 identical over 11 bases. V shed 0 bases, J shed 7 bases, and the junction held 2 bases outside the gene matches. Germline V CDR1 and CDR2: MNHEY, SVGEGT. The CDR3 has 15 amino acids. DNA of the CDR3: TGTGCCAGCAGTTACTCTAGGACTAGCGGGAATGAGCAGTTCTTC. Amino acid sequence: CASSYSRTSGNEQFF.

There are a few counts of this clone. V gene TRBV11-2 combines with J gene TRBJ2-2; tentatively, D is TRBD2 (5 bases). CDR1 and CDR2 (germline): SGHAT, FQNNGV. Between the trimmed V and J ends, which lost 1 base and 0 bases, there was a span of 9 bases. This CDR3 has 16 amino acids. DNA for the CDR3: TGTGCCAGCAGCTTAGGCCGGGGAACGAACACCGGGGAGCTGTTTTTT. It specifies CASSLGRGTNTGELFF.

This chain links TRBV4-2 with TRBJ1-4, with TRBD1 identical over 11 bases. Germline V CDR1 and CDR2: LGHNA, YNFKEQ. The V gene end was trimmed by 3 bases and the J gene end by 7 bases; junction bases not matched to a gene: 4. CDR3 length equals 15 residues. The DNA for the CDR3 is TGTGCCAGCAGCCATCCGGGACAGGGGGGTGAAAAACTGTTTTTT. Translated: CASSHPGQGGEKLFF.

The V call is TRBV19, the J call TRBJ1-4; 10 nucleotides align to TRBD1. There are 16 residues in the CDR3. CDR1 is LNHDA and CDR2 is SQIVND in the germline V gene (reference sequence). Trimming removed 4 bases from V and 5 bases from J; junction bases left unmatched: 7. The CDR3 nucleotides read TGTGCCAGTAGTAGCTGGACAGGGGGTGAGAATGAAAAACTGTTTTTT. This sequence encodes CASSSWTGGENEKLFF.

V gene TRBV30 combines with J gene TRBJ1-5; no reliable D call. CDR3 length equals 16 residues. Germline CDR1 and CDR2: GTSNPN and SVGIG (reference sequence). The V and J ends lost 0 bases and 1 base respectively, with 13 bases between them. For the CDR3, the DNA is TGTGCCTGGAGTGTACAGTCCTCAAACAGCAATCAGCCCCAGCATTTT. Translating it yields CAWSVQSSNSNQPQHF. Combining the CDR3 with reference TRBV30 and TRBJ1-5 gives the whole variable domain SQTIHQWPATLVQPVGSPLSLECTVEGTSNPNLYWYRQAAGRGLQLLFYSVGIGQISSEVPQNLSASRPQDRQFILSSKKLLLSDSGFYLCAWSVQSSNSNQPQHFGDGTRLSIL.

The gene calls are TRBV10-3 and TRBJ1-1; D perhaps matches TRBD1 (5 bases). CDR1 is ENHRY, CDR2 SYGVKD, per germline. The CDR3 has 13 amino acids. V was shortened by 4 bases and J by 2 bases, with 8 bases between the two germline ends. The CDR3 bases are TGTGCCATCAGTGCAGGGCTTAACACTGAAGCTTTCTTT. Translating gives CAISAGLNTEAFF.

The chain links TRBV25-1 to TRBJ1-1; 7 bases line up with TRBD1. The CDR3 is 16 amino acids. After removal of 7 bases from V and 3 bases from J, the junction contained 14 bases not matched to a gene. The germline gives CDR1 MGHDK, CDR2 SYGVNS. DNA for the CDR3: TGTGCCAGCACAGGGGGGAGAGGAGGGGTTTACACTGAAGCTTTCTTT. It encodes CASTGGRGGVYTEAFF.